What follows describes a single T cell receptor beta chain. Its target is not known. The data were taken from a study of shared clonotypes between healthy human individuals. Whole-study findings and limits: The rarefaction results pointed to incomplete sorted-subset sequencing despite large depth.

TCRdb's table, derived via immunoSEQ multiplex PCR, lists solely in-frame clones and lacks some. Seen here are 300,000 to 400,000 clones, roughly 70% observed once, and the top ten hold approximately 10%. V was pared by 1 base and J by 4 bases, with 10 bases between. This CDR3 comprises 14 residues. Germline V gene sequence: CDR1 SGHVS, CDR2 FQNEAQ. CD45RA+ naive and CD45RA-negative memory subsets were separated from CD4+ cells. The sequence came from a man aged 25-45 years in good health. V and J are TRBV7-8 and TRBJ1-2, with D uncertain. Sequencing input: memory CD4+ T cells sorted from blood. As for subset: CD45RA-negative fraction. As DNA, the CDR3 is TGTGCCAGCAGCTTAGAGGGCGGAGTCTATGGCTACACCTTC. This sequence encodes CASSLEGGVYGYTF. The full variable domain, in which reference TRBV7-8 and TRBJ1-2 provide the parts outside the CDR3, is GAGVSQSPRYKVAKRGQDVALRCDPISGHVSLFWYQQALGQGPEFLTYFQNEAQLDKSGLPSDRFFAERPEGSVSTLKIQRTQQEDSAVYLCASSLEGGVYGYTFGSGTRLTVV.